The subject of this entry is one T cell receptor beta chain. Method: immunoSEQ multiplex PCR; TCRdb's copy keeps in-frame clones and lacks some. The top ten clones hold almost 3% of a sample with a few hundred thousand clones, over 75% of them seen once. This CDR3 is 13 amino acids long. CDR1 is LNHDA and CDR2 is SQIVND in the germline V gene (reference sequence). Trimming shortened V by 3 bases and J by 2 bases, and 5 bases separated the two germline ends. These data are taken from a study of blood T cell repertoires in COVID-19. Sequenced input: PBMCs or T cells enriched from blood (not recorded which). The chain has TRBV19 and TRBJ2-1, with unresolved D. The receptor was isolated from a woman aged 30 to 39 who had recovered from COVID-19. The CDR3 loop reads CASSIPTYNEQFF. The CDR3 coding sequence is TGTGCCAGTAGTATCCCAACCTACAATGAGCAGTTCTTC.